In this sample, the clone carrying this TCR beta chain turned up a few times. This entry belongs to a study of sequential checkpoint blockade in melanoma. Study context: After nivolumab or ipilimumab alone, about two dozen patients had week-13 rebiopsies.

This sample's treatment: randomized to nivolumab then ipilimumab (arm A) or the reverse (arm B). Sequencing used immunoSEQ multiplex PCR; TCRdb keeps in-frame clones, though not all of them. The profile covers about 4,900 clones, with 34% appearing a single time and approximately 12% taken by the ten largest. Sequencing used tumor tissue (inferred from file names), obtained from a patient given nivolumab and ipilimumab in sequence. The clonotype comes from a human donor with melanoma.

The CDR3 nucleotides read TGTGCCAGCAGCGACACTGTGACTTACAATGAGCAGTTCTTC. This sequence encodes CASSDTVTYNEQFF. The V call is TRBV27, the J call TRBJ2-1; unclear D gene. Trimming took off 6 bases at V and 4 bases at J, with 13 bases between the two ends. The CDR3 length is 14 residues. Germline CDR1 is MNHEY and CDR2 is SMNVEV (reference sequence).